These T cell receptor beta chains were read from a single sample in a study of blood T cells in healthy people across ages. TCRdb re-analysed the 5' RACE reads in MiXCR, keeping a single row per CDR3 protein. The repertoire has a few hundred thousand distinct CDR3 sequences, roughly 28% of them found once; the top ten carry approximately 17%. Sequencing was carried out using blood. The receptors here all came from a woman in her 70s in good health. The CDR3 runs from the conserved cysteine through the conserved F or W. D genes are given only for firm matches. Rows give clone size only sometimes, using once, few, many, or a class for an expanded clone.

clone size: .; D gene: .; J gene: TRBJ2-2; V gene: TRBV2; CDR3 protein: CASSVYGLANTGELFF; CDR3 DNA: TGTGCCAGCAGTGTGTACGGTCTCGCGAACACCGGGGAGCTCTTTTTT
clone size: .; D gene: .; J gene: TRBJ1-1; V gene: TRBV20-1; CDR3 protein: CSARDPGPGDTEAFF; CDR3 DNA: TGCAGTGCTAGAGATCCGGGACCCGGGGACACTGAAGCTTTCTTT
clone size: .; D gene: .; J gene: TRBJ2-7; V gene: TRBV10-2; CDR3 protein: CASTRDGLREQYF; CDR3 DNA: TGCGCCAGCACCCGGGACGGGCTCCGGGAGCAGTACTTC
clone size: .; D gene: TRBD2; J gene: TRBJ2-2; V gene: TRBV4-3; CDR3 protein: CASSQVGGGAGGELFF; CDR3 DNA: TGCGCCAGCAGCCAAGTGGGCGGGGGGGCAGGCGGGGAGCTGTTTTTT
clone size: .; D gene: TRBD1; J gene: TRBJ2-7; V gene: TRBV6-1; CDR3 protein: CASTPGQAYEQYF; CDR3 DNA: TGTGCCAGTACACCGGGACAGGCCTACGAGCAGTACTTC
clone size: .; D gene: .; J gene: TRBJ2-5; V gene: TRBV20-1; CDR3 protein: CSAPRGAVETQYF; CDR3 DNA: TGCAGTGCCCCCCGGGGGGCCGTCGAGACCCAGTACTTC
clone size: .; D gene: .; J gene: TRBJ2-5; V gene: TRBV18; CDR3 protein: CASSRPQETQYF; CDR3 DNA: TGTGCCAGCTCAAGGCCCCAAGAGACCCAGTACTTC
clone size: .; D gene: .; J gene: TRBJ2-7; V gene: TRBV6-2/TRBV6-3; CDR3 protein: CASSMPYEQYF; CDR3 DNA: TGTGCCAGCAGTATGCCCTACGAGCAGTACTTC
clone size: .; D gene: .; J gene: TRBJ2-4; V gene: TRBV7-9; CDR3 protein: CASSQLIDSLAKNIQYF; CDR3 DNA: TGTGCCAGCAGTCAACTCATTGACTCCTTAGCCAAAAACATTCAGTACTTC
clone size: few; D gene: .; J gene: TRBJ2-6; V gene: TRBV7-2; CDR3 protein: CASSYKAGSSGANVLTF; CDR3 DNA: TGTGCCAGCAGCTACAAAGCAGGTTCCTCTGGGGCCAACGTCCTGACTTTC
clone size: .; D gene: .; J gene: TRBJ1-1; V gene: TRBV20-1; CDR3 protein: CSAREGNSNTEAFF; CDR3 DNA: TGCAGTGCTAGAGAGGGAAATTCGAACACTGAAGCTTTCTTT
clone size: few; D gene: .; J gene: TRBJ1-5; V gene: TRBV4-3; CDR3 protein: CASSQDNTRNQPQHF; CDR3 DNA: TGCGCCAGCAGCCAAGATAACACCCGCAATCAGCCCCAGCATTTT
clone size: .; D gene: TRBD1; J gene: TRBJ2-5; V gene: TRBV3-1; CDR3 protein: CASSPRTGTYETQYF; CDR3 DNA: TGTGCCAGCAGCCCTCGGACAGGGACGTATGAGACCCAGTACTTC
clone size: few; D gene: TRBD1; J gene: TRBJ1-2; V gene: TRBV7-3; CDR3 protein: CASSPQGTASYGYTF; CDR3 DNA: TGTGCCAGCAGCCCCCAAGGGACAGCCTCCTATGGCTACACCTTC
clone size: .; D gene: TRBD1; J gene: TRBJ2-1; V gene: TRBV5-1; CDR3 protein: CASSPRDRGYDEQFF; CDR3 DNA: TGCGCCAGCAGCCCCCGGGACAGGGGCTACGATGAGCAGTTCTTC
clone size: .; D gene: .; J gene: TRBJ1-6; V gene: TRBV6-2/TRBV6-3; CDR3 protein: CASTWTPGSPLHF; CDR3 DNA: TGTGCCAGCACCTGGACTCCTGGTTCACCCCTCCACTTT
clone size: once; D gene: .; J gene: TRBJ2-1; V gene: TRBV4-2; CDR3 protein: CASSQESGREQFF; CDR3 DNA: TGTGCCAGCAGCCAAGAGTCGGGCCGGGAGCAGTTCTTC
clone size: .; D gene: .; J gene: TRBJ1-2; V gene: TRBV24-1; CDR3 protein: CATSDATGKGYGYTF; CDR3 DNA: TGTGCCACCAGTGATGCTACAGGGAAAGGCTATGGCTACACCTTC
clone size: .; D gene: .; J gene: TRBJ1-1; V gene: TRBV24-1; CDR3 protein: CATSDGITGNAAFF; CDR3 DNA: TGTGCCACCAGTGATGGAATCACAGGGAACGCAGCTTTCTTT
clone size: many; D gene: TRBD1; J gene: TRBJ1-2; V gene: TRBV7-6; CDR3 protein: CASSSQQGALSGYTF; CDR3 DNA: TGTGCCAGCAGCTCACAACAGGGGGCCCTGAGTGGCTACACCTTC
clone size: .; D gene: TRBD2; J gene: TRBJ2-3; V gene: TRBV7-2; CDR3 protein: CASSLRRASGGDTQYF; CDR3 DNA: TGTGCCAGCAGCTTAAGACGGGCTAGCGGGGGTGATACGCAGTATTTT
clone size: few; D gene: .; J gene: TRBJ1-1; V gene: TRBV20-1; CDR3 protein: CSARRRETEAFF; CDR3 DNA: TGCAGTGCTAGAAGGAGGGAGACTGAAGCTTTCTTT
clone size: .; D gene: TRBD2; J gene: TRBJ2-1; V gene: TRBV3-1; CDR3 protein: CASTISGGVYNEQFF; CDR3 DNA: TGTGCCAGCACCATTAGCGGGGGGGTCTACAATGAGCAGTTCTTC
clone size: .; D gene: TRBD2; J gene: TRBJ2-5; V gene: TRBV2; CDR3 protein: CASRETSGLQETQYF; CDR3 DNA: TGTGCCAGCAGGGAGACTAGCGGGTTACAAGAGACCCAGTACTTC
clone size: .; D gene: .; J gene: TRBJ2-3; V gene: TRBV6-5; CDR3 protein: CASSYQPGLDTQYF; CDR3 DNA: TGTGCCAGCAGTTATCAACCGGGTTTAGATACGCAGTATTTT
clone size: once; D gene: TRBD2; J gene: TRBJ2-7; V gene: TRBV6-2/TRBV6-3; CDR3 protein: CASSREGDEQYF; CDR3 DNA: TGTGCCAGCAGTCGGGAGGGGGACGAGCAGTACTTC
clone size: many; D gene: .; J gene: TRBJ1-1; V gene: TRBV27; CDR3 protein: CASSLGGLNTEAFF; CDR3 DNA: TGTGCCAGCAGTTTAGGTGGACTGAACACTGAAGCTTTCTTT
clone size: .; D gene: .; J gene: TRBJ2-5; V gene: TRBV7-3; CDR3 protein: CASSLTGGYQETQYF; CDR3 DNA: TGTGCCAGCAGCTTAACGGGCGGGTACCAAGAGACCCAGTACTTC
clone size: .; D gene: TRBD1; J gene: TRBJ1-1; V gene: TRBV5-1; CDR3 protein: CASSLTDRVNTEAFF; CDR3 DNA: TGCGCCAGCAGCTTGACTGACAGGGTGAACACTGAAGCTTTCTTT
clone size: many; D gene: .; J gene: TRBJ1-2; V gene: TRBV18; CDR3 protein: CASSPSADRRYGYTF; CDR3 DNA: TGTGCCAGCTCACCATCAGCAGACAGGCGGTATGGCTACACCTTC
clone size: .; D gene: TRBD2; J gene: TRBJ2-1; V gene: TRBV12-3/TRBV12-4; CDR3 protein: CASSPPGLAGFEQFF; CDR3 DNA: TGTGCCAGCAGCCCGCCGGGACTAGCGGGTTTTGAGCAGTTCTTC
clone size: .; D gene: .; J gene: TRBJ1-4; V gene: TRBV3-1; CDR3 protein: CASSLGTGRTNEKLFF; CDR3 DNA: TGTGCCAGCAGCCTCGGAACAGGAAGAACTAATGAAAAACTGTTTTTT
clone size: few; D gene: .; J gene: TRBJ1-3; V gene: TRBV30; CDR3 protein: CAWSVGGGNTIYF; CDR3 DNA: TGTGCCTGGAGTGTAGGTGGAGGAAACACCATATATTTT
clone size: few; D gene: TRBD2; J gene: TRBJ2-5; V gene: TRBV5-1; CDR3 protein: CASSLSGTNKETQYF; CDR3 DNA: TGCGCCAGCAGCTTGTCGGGGACTAATAAAGAGACCCAGTACTTC
clone size: once; D gene: TRBD1; J gene: TRBJ1-2; V gene: TRBV3-1; CDR3 protein: CASSLSRTGSTGYTF; CDR3 DNA: TGTGCCAGCAGCCTCTCCCGGACAGGGTCGACTGGCTACACCTTC
clone size: many; D gene: TRBD1; J gene: TRBJ2-3; V gene: TRBV7-3; CDR3 protein: CASSSQGYTDTQYF; CDR3 DNA: TGTGCCAGCAGCTCACAGGGGTACACAGATACGCAGTATTTT
clone size: few; D gene: TRBD1; J gene: TRBJ1-5; V gene: TRBV2; CDR3 protein: CASRPGQGLPQHF; CDR3 DNA: TGTGCCAGCAGGCCGGGACAGGGATTACCCCAGCATTTT
clone size: many; D gene: .; J gene: TRBJ2-7; V gene: TRBV27; CDR3 protein: CASSGTYSNEQYF; CDR3 DNA: TGTGCCAGCTCCGGGACGTATAGTAACGAGCAGTACTTC
clone size: .; D gene: .; J gene: TRBJ2-4; V gene: TRBV7-9; CDR3 protein: CASSLDNAENIQYF; CDR3 DNA: TGTGCCAGCAGCTTAGACAACGCTGAAAACATTCAGTACTTC
clone size: .; D gene: TRBD1; J gene: TRBJ2-7; V gene: TRBV10-3; CDR3 protein: CAISDPRQGAGEQYF; CDR3 DNA: TGTGCCATCAGTGACCCTAGACAGGGGGCGGGCGAGCAGTACTTC
clone size: .; D gene: TRBD1; J gene: TRBJ2-7; V gene: TRBV12-3/TRBV12-4; CDR3 protein: CASARPGTVTYEQYF; CDR3 DNA: TGTGCCAGCGCTCGGCCCGGGACAGTTACCTACGAGCAGTACTTC
clone size: .; D gene: TRBD2; J gene: TRBJ2-5; V gene: TRBV3-1; CDR3 protein: CASSLKGTSGAETQYF; CDR3 DNA: TGTGCCAGCAGCCTCAAGGGGACTAGCGGGGCTGAGACCCAGTACTTC
clone size: .; D gene: .; J gene: TRBJ2-3; V gene: TRBV11-2; CDR3 protein: CASSLHAASDTQYF; CDR3 DNA: TGTGCCAGCAGCCTACACGCCGCGAGTGATACGCAGTATTTT
clone size: once; D gene: TRBD1; J gene: TRBJ1-2; V gene: TRBV7-2; CDR3 protein: CASSSTQGGYGYTF; CDR3 DNA: TGTGCCAGCAGCTCAACCCAGGGGGGCTATGGCTACACCTTC
clone size: .; D gene: .; J gene: TRBJ2-5; V gene: TRBV29-1; CDR3 protein: CSVAHAGGEETQYF; CDR3 DNA: TGCAGCGTTGCCCACGCGGGCGGTGAAGAGACCCAGTACTTC
clone size: .; D gene: .; J gene: TRBJ2-1; V gene: TRBV6-1; CDR3 protein: CASSTRRDSFGNEQFF; CDR3 DNA: TGTGCCAGCAGTACCAGGCGGGACTCGTTCGGCAATGAGCAGTTCTTC
clone size: .; D gene: .; J gene: TRBJ2-5; V gene: TRBV30; CDR3 protein: CAWSVLRAGQETQYF; CDR3 DNA: TGTGCCTGGAGTGTACTCAGGGCGGGTCAGGAGACCCAGTACTTC
clone size: .; D gene: .; J gene: TRBJ1-5; V gene: TRBV2; CDR3 protein: CASSGEQGSDQPQHF; CDR3 DNA: TGTGCCAGCAGTGGCGAACAGGGTTCCGATCAGCCCCAGCATTTT
clone size: few; D gene: .; J gene: TRBJ1-2; V gene: TRBV4-1; CDR3 protein: CASSQDRQGIYGYTF; CDR3 DNA: TGCGCCAGCAGCCAAGATCGCCAGGGGATCTATGGCTACACCTTC
clone size: .; D gene: .; J gene: TRBJ1-4; V gene: TRBV12-3/TRBV12-4; CDR3 protein: CASSGPRRGEKLFF; CDR3 DNA: TGTGCCAGCAGCGGACCAAGACGGGGTGAAAAACTGTTTTTT
clone size: .; D gene: .; J gene: TRBJ2-5; V gene: TRBV24-1; CDR3 protein: CATSDISGYQETQYF; CDR3 DNA: TGTGCCACCAGTGACATCTCGGGGTACCAAGAGACCCAGTACTTC
clone size: .; D gene: .; J gene: TRBJ1-1; V gene: TRBV5-1; CDR3 protein: CASSFPEGTEAFF; CDR3 DNA: TGCGCCAGCAGCTTTCCTGAGGGGACTGAAGCTTTCTTT
clone size: .; D gene: .; J gene: TRBJ2-7; V gene: TRBV6-5; CDR3 protein: CASSSGTETYEQYF; CDR3 DNA: TGTGCCAGCAGCTCCGGGACCGAAACCTACGAGCAGTACTTC
clone size: .; D gene: TRBD1; J gene: TRBJ1-1; V gene: TRBV20-1; CDR3 protein: CSATTGATEAFF; CDR3 DNA: TGCAGTGCCACGACAGGGGCCACTGAAGCTTTCTTT
clone size: once; D gene: .; J gene: TRBJ2-7; V gene: TRBV6-2/TRBV6-3; CDR3 protein: CASSAGSYEQYF; CDR3 DNA: TGTGCCAGCTCGGCAGGATCCTACGAGCAGTACTTC